This TCR beta chain was profiled in a study of blood T cells in healthy people across ages. Whole-study findings and limits: Roughly linear age-related decline in beta diversity appeared, significant by age about 37. One million T cells yielded diversity estimates that were considered underestimates.

V was shortened by 2 bases and J by 8 bases, with 13 bases between the two germline ends. This CDR3 has 14 residues. CDR1 and CDR2 (germline): LGHDT, YNNKEL (reference sequence). A second PCR, run for 7 to 11 cycles, used a sample-barcoded 5' primer plus a J-beta primer mix. MiXCR, applied by TCRdb to the 5' RACE reads, yields one record per CDR3 protein. The sample has some 900,000 distinct CDR3 sequences; roughly 43% are singletons. Concerning this clonotype: The target antigen is unknown.

The sequence was collected from a man younger than 45 in good health. This chain links TRBV3-1 with TRBJ2-4; perhaps TRBD1 as D (6 bases). Sequencing was carried out using blood. CDR3 DNA: TGTGCCAGCAGCCAAAGGGGGAAGGCGGACATTCAGTACTTC. This sequence encodes CASSQRGKADIQYF.